This is a list of T cell receptor beta chains from one sample in a study of blood T cell repertoires in COVID-19. Measured with immunoSEQ multiplex PCR; TCRdb has only the in-frame clones, and not every one. The sample records just over 300,000 clones, roughly 91% being singletons. What was sequenced was peripheral blood. The receptors originated from a woman between 25 and 40 years old with COVID-19, enrolled during active disease. The CDR3 runs from the conserved cysteine through the conserved F or W. The D gene is left open where the match is weak. Part of the rows lack a size; the others show once, few, many or a class for expanded clones.

D,size,J,V,DNA,CDR3
TRBD1,.,TRBJ1-6,TRBV7-9,TGTGCCAGCAGCAGGGGGACAGGAGGAAATTCACCCCTCCACTTT,CASSRGTGGNSPLHF
TRBD1,.,TRBJ2-6,TRBV7-9,TGTGCCAGCAGCTCAACGCTAACAGGGGTGAGGTCTGGGGCCAACGTCCTGACTTTC,CASSSTLTGVRSGANVLTF
.,.,TRBJ1-1,TRBV4-1,TGCGCCAGCAGCCCCGTCCTGGCCAGGGACACTGAAGCTTTCTTT,CASSPVLARDTEAFF
TRBD1,.,TRBJ2-3,TRBV19,TGTGCCAGTAGTATAGGGGTTGGGCAGGGGGCCGACTTTTTCTCTAGCACAGATACGCAGTATTTT,CASSIGVGQGADFFSSTDTQYF
TRBD2,.,TRBJ2-1,TRBV15,TGTGCCACCAGCAGATCCTTGCGGGGGAGACTAGATGAGCAGTTCTTC,CATSRSLRGRLDEQFF
TRBD1,.,TRBJ1-2,TRBV3-1/TRBV3-2,TGTGCCAGCGCTTCCGGGACAGGGCATGGCTACACCTTC,CASASGTGHGYTF
.,.,TRBJ1-5,TRBV2,TGTGCCAGCCACAGGTGGGGGGGCAATCAGCCCCAGCATTTT,CASHRWGGNQPQHF
.,.,TRBJ1-2,TRBV5-6,TGTGCCAGCAGCTTGATGACAGCCGTAGGGGGCTACACCTTC,CASSLMTAVGGYTF
TRBD1,.,TRBJ2-1,TRBV29-1,TGCAGCGCTAGGGACAGCTCCTACAATGAGCAGTTCTTC,CSARDSSYNEQFF
.,.,TRBJ1-3,TRBV30,TGTGCCTGGAGCCGGACACTCTCTGGAAACACCATATATTTT,CAWSRTLSGNTIYF
TRBD1,.,TRBJ1-1,TRBV28,TGTGCCAGCAGGCCGACAGGGACCACTGAAGCTTTCTTT,CASRPTGTTEAFF
.,.,TRBJ1-1,TRBV4-3,TGCGCCAGCAGAGCCGGGAACACTGAAGCTTTCTTT,CASRAGNTEAFF
.,.,TRBJ1-3,TRBV4-1,TGCGCCAGCAGCCAACCCGGGCGGGGTACTGGAAACACCATATATTTT,CASSQPGRGTGNTIYF
TRBD1,.,TRBJ2-7,TRBV30,TGTGCCTGGAGTGGACAGGGGCTCGGCGAGCAGTACTTC,CAWSGQGLGEQYF
.,.,TRBJ2-2,TRBV7-3,TGTGCCAGCAGCTTAACGCACTCGAACACCGGGGAGCTGTTTTTT,CASSLTHSNTGELFF
TRBD1,.,TRBJ1-2,TRBV7-3,TGTGCCAGCAGCTCAACCGCGACAGGGTTCGGCTACACCTTC,CASSSTATGFGYTF
.,.,TRBJ2-2,TRBV2,TGTGCCAGCAGTGAGAACAGGGTTAACACCGGGGAGCTGTTTTTT,CASSENRVNTGELFF
.,many,TRBJ2-2,TRBV4-1,TGCGCCAGCAGCCAAGTAGGATTAAGAACAGTGGAGAACACCGGGGAGCTGTTTTTT,CASSQVGLRTVENTGELFF
.,.,TRBJ1-5,TRBV6-1,TGTGCCAGCAGTGAAAGGACAGTTAGCAATCAGCCCCAGCATTTT,CASSERTVSNQPQHF
.,.,TRBJ1-2,TRBV5-1,TGCGCCAGCAGCCTGGGGACCCGGGAGTATGGCTACACCTTC,CASSLGTREYGYTF
.,.,TRBJ2-3,TRBV27,TGTGCCAGCAGCCACTCTGCGGGGTCAGATACGCAGTATTTT,CASSHSAGSDTQYF
TRBD1,.,TRBJ1-1,TRBV7-9,TGTGCCAGCAGCTTAGTGACAGGGAGCACTGAAGCTTTCTTT,CASSLVTGSTEAFF
TRBD1,.,TRBJ1-6,TRBV6-5,TGTGCCAGCAGTTACCAACCGACAGGGGATAATTCACCCCTCCACTTT,CASSYQPTGDNSPLHF
.,.,TRBJ1-2,TRBV30,TGTGCCTGGAGTGACAGGGTCGACTATGGCTACACCTTC,CAWSDRVDYGYTF
.,once,TRBJ1-5,TRBV19,TGTGCCAGCCAATCGCAGGGCCCATATAGCAATCAGCCCCAGCATTTT,CASQSQGPYSNQPQHF
TRBD2,.,TRBJ2-5,TRBV9,TGTGCCAGCAGCCCAGGACTAGCGGGGGGAGAGACCCAGTACTTC,CASSPGLAGGETQYF
TRBD2,once,TRBJ2-3,TRBV5-1,TGCGCCAGCAGCCAGGCTAGCGGGGGGGCCACAGATACGCAGTATTTT,CASSQASGGATDTQYF
.,.,TRBJ2-5,TRBV18,TGTGCCAGCTCACCAACAGGGTGGGAAGAGACCCAGTACTTC,CASSPTGWEETQYF
.,.,TRBJ1-2,TRBV7-2,TGTGCCAGCAGCTTAGCGATGGGGGCGCGCGGCTACACCTTC,CASSLAMGARGYTF
.,.,TRBJ1-2,TRBV28,TGTGCCAGCAGCGCGCAGGGCCTTCGATACACCTTC,CASSAQGLRYTF
.,once,TRBJ1-2,TRBV11-2,TGTGCCAGCAGCGCGTATCGGGGCTACACCTTC,CASSAYRGYTF
.,.,TRBJ1-5,TRBV6-5,TGTGCCAGCAGCAAAAGGGGTTGGAGTCAGCCCCAGCATTTT,CASSKRGWSQPQHF
TRBD1,.,TRBJ1-2,TRBV6-5,TGTGCCAGCAGGACTGGGACAGGGATCTACTATGGCTACACCTTC,CASRTGTGIYYGYTF
TRBD1,.,TRBJ1-3,TRBV15,TGTGCCACCAATAATGGACAGGTTCCTGGCACCATATATTTT,CATNNGQVPGTIYF
TRBD1,.,TRBJ1-1,TRBV12-3/TRBV12-4,TGTGCCAGCAGTTCATTACAGGGGAATGGAGCTTTCTTT,CASSSLQGNGAFF
TRBD2,.,TRBJ2-1,TRBV20-1,TGCAGTGCTAGTCGGGCGGGGGGGCTCAATGAGCAGTTCTTC,CSASRAGGLNEQFF
.,.,TRBJ1-2,TRBV5-4,TGTGCCAGCAGCCGACAGCTTCTTTCTAACTATGGCTACACCTTC,CASSRQLLSNYGYTF
.,.,TRBJ1-2,TRBV10-3,TGTGCCATCAGTGAGACAGTAAACTATGGCTACACCTTC,CAISETVNYGYTF
.,.,TRBJ1-1,TRBV18,TGTGCCAGCTCACCACTCCTCCAGGGTGAAGCTTTCTTT,CASSPLLQGEAFF
.,.,TRBJ1-6,TRBV7-2,TGTGCCAGCAGCTTTCACAGGGCAGCATCACCCCTCCACTTT,CASSFHRAASPLHF
TRBD1,.,TRBJ1-5,TRBV29-1,TGCAGCGCCTCCGGGGACAGCCGCAATCAGCCCCAGCATTTT,CSASGDSRNQPQHF
.,.,TRBJ2-5,TRBV4-2,TGTGCCAGCAGCCAAACTTCTGTTGAGACCCAGTACTTC,CASSQTSVETQYF